Listed below are T cell receptor beta chains from one sample, sequenced in a study of CD8 T cells in ankylosing spondylitis. TCRdb re-called the 5' RACE reads with MiXCR, one entry per CDR3 protein. This table holds roughly 370,000 distinct CDR3 sequences, approximately 20% found once. The specimen sequenced was blood, either unsorted or a sorted T cell fraction (not recorded which). These receptors were collected from a male donor with ankylosing spondylitis. Both conserved end residues are part of each CDR3.

v_gene	CDR3aa
TRBV4-2	CASSQELGYSGNTIYF
TRBV20-1	CSARSLAGGGRYEQYF
TRBV29-1	CSVTGDRVGTEAFF
TRBV19	CASSASPGQLEQYF
TRBV29-1	CSVGHEETQYF
TRBV20-1	CSAAVGIPGNTIYF
TRBV11-2	CASSSPGTGLNEQFF
TRBV7-2	CASSSLTWEQYF
TRBV12-3/TRBV12-4	CASSVTGVNNEQFF
TRBV29-1	CSVEDRRTSTDTQYF
TRBV18	CASSPAGASFGNYGYTF
TRBV4-1	CASSQDRGIMGANVLTF
TRBV28	CASSTPDREETQYF
TRBV29-1	CSTDRGPTEAFF
TRBV7-2	CASSSTNRGVTYGYTF
TRBV7-9	CASSLLAVDIQYF
TRBV7-9	CASSLVAGGVNEQFF
TRBV7-2	CASSLAQGMDQPQHF
TRBV11-2	CASIRQTNTGELFF
TRBV9	CASSGGGGLAGYRGELFF
TRBV3-1	CASSQLRQGGTEAFF
TRBV29-1	CSVADRPYEQYF
TRBV28	CASSLGGLRETEAFF
TRBV6-1	CASSGLQGHASMNTEAFF
TRBV3-1	CASRDRAGYTGELFF
TRBV19	CASSSRGRPYEQYF
TRBV29-1	CSEIDTQYF
TRBV7-9	CASSHQTTGSYGYTF
TRBV7-9	CASSQRSGANYGYTF
TRBV29-1	CSVEATGGGTQYF
TRBV3-1	CASSQAINAGGEQFF
TRBV29-1	CSVGDGDTGELFF
TRBV28	CASSLNGDTQYF
TRBV12-3/TRBV12-4	CASSLAGGRATEQFF
TRBV7-2	CASSLGPGYPGELFF
TRBV21-1	CASSKGGCRTDTQYF
TRBV7-3	CASSYGQGNYEQYF
TRBV20-1	CSAREGGHETQYF
TRBV5-1	CASSLAGTDNEKLFF
TRBV20-1	CSARPVPGQGRSYEQYF
TRBV20-1	CSAETGAIYEQYF
TRBV27	CASSLNRLETQYF
TRBV12-3/TRBV12-4	CASRSGTGGYEQYF
TRBV6-1	CASRPGQGAGETQYF
TRBV20-1	CSARDSGEWDTEAFF
TRBV3-1	CASSQGTRRNEQFF
TRBV30	CAWNRGRGNQPQHF
TRBV5-1	CASSLVAARTDTQYF
TRBV7-2	CASSLSVNNEKLFF
TRBV12-3/TRBV12-4	CASSSIDRTSTYEQYF
TRBV27	CASSRGRRNNEQFF
TRBV7-3	CASSYSTGASTDTQYF
TRBV6-1	CASSDGLGQGRYEQYF